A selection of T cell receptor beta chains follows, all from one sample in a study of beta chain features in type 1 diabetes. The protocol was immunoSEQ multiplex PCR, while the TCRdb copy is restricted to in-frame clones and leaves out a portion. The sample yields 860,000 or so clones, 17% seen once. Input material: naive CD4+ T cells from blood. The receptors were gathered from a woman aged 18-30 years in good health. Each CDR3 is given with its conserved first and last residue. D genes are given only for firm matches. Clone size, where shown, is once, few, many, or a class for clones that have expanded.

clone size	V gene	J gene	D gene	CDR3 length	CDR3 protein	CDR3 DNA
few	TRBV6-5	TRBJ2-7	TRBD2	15	CASSPRGTRGGEQYF	TGTGCCAGCAGTCCAAGGGGGACTAGGGGTGGGGAGCAGTACTTC
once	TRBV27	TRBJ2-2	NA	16	CASSLMGGRGTGELFF	TGTGCCAGCAGTTTGATGGGGGGAAGGGGCACCGGGGAGCTGTTTTTT
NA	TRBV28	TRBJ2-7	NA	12	CASSPRWNEQYF	TGTGCCAGCAGTCCCCGATGGAACGAGCAGTACTTC
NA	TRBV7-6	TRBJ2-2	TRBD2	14	CASRRLAVGGELFF	TGTGCCAGCCGAAGGCTAGCGGTCGGCGGGGAGCTGTTTTTT
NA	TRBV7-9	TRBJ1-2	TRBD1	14	CASSSKTGEYGYTF	TGTGCCAGCAGCTCTAAGACAGGGGAATATGGCTACACCTTC
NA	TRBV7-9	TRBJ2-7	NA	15	CASSLDIGRVYEQYF	TGTGCCAGCAGCTTAGATATCGGTCGGGTCTACGAGCAGTACTTC
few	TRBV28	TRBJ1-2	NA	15	CASSPPQAFLNGYTF	TGTGCCAGCAGCCCACCCCAGGCATTTCTCAATGGCTACACCTTC
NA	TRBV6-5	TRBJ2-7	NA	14	CASSRYRGASEQYF	TGTGCCAGCAGCCGTTATCGAGGCGCCAGCGAGCAGTACTTC
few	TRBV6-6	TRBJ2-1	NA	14	CASSYGASVKEQFF	TGTGCCAGCAGTTACGGGGCGTCGGTTAAAGAGCAGTTCTTC
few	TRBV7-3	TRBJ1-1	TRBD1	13	CASSVTGGTEAFF	TGTGCCAGCAGCGTTACAGGGGGCACTGAAGCTTTCTTT
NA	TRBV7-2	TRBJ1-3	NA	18	CASSLVGGVQGFGNTIYF	TGTGCCAGCAGCTTAGTGGGTGGAGTACAGGGCTTTGGAAACACCATATATTTT
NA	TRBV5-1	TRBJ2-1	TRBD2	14	CASSLLAGENEQFF	TGCGCCAGCAGCTTACTAGCGGGAGAAAATGAGCAGTTCTTC
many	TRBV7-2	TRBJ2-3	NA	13	CASMLRGTDTQYF	TGTGCCAGCATGCTGCGCGGCACAGATACGCAGTATTTT
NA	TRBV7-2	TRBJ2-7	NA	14	CATSLRASRSEQYF	TGTGCCACCTCCCTTAGGGCCTCACGGAGCGAGCAGTACTTC
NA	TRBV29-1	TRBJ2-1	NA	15	CSAQKTGSSYNEQFF	TGCAGCGCCCAAAAAACAGGGAGCTCCTACAATGAGCAGTTCTTC
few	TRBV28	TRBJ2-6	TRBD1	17	CASRKGTGASGANVLTF	TGTGCCAGCAGAAAAGGGACAGGGGCCTCTGGGGCCAACGTCCTGACTTTC
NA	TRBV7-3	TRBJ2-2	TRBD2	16	CASSFRGTSGSGELFF	TGTGCCAGCAGCTTCCGGGGGACTAGCGGGAGTGGGGAGCTGTTTTTT
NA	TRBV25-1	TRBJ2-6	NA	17	CASSELGAHSGANVLTF	TGTGCCAGCAGTGAATTGGGAGCTCACTCTGGGGCCAACGTCCTGACTTTC
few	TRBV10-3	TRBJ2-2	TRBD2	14	CAISEASGTGELFF	TGTGCCATCAGTGAGGCTAGCGGCACCGGGGAGCTGTTTTTT
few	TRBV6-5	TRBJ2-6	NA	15	CASRPPGTGANVLTF	TGTGCCAGCAGACCCCCAGGGACTGGGGCCAACGTCCTGACTTTC
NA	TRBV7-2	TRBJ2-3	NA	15	CASSFLRGGTDTQYF	TGTGCCAGCAGCTTTCTGAGGGGGGGCACAGATACGCAGTATTTT
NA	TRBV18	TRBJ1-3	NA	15	CASSPDGSSGNTIYF	TGTGCCAGCTCACCGGACGGGTCCTCTGGAAACACCATATATTTT
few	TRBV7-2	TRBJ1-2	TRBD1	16	CASSLVAWQGAVGYTF	TGTGCCAGCAGCTTAGTCGCCTGGCAGGGGGCTGTTGGCTACACCTTC
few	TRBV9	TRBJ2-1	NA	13	CASSVGSLGEQFF	TGTGCCAGCAGCGTAGGGAGTCTCGGGGAGCAGTTCTTC
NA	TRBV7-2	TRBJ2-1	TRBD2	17	CASSSHGLATGGHEQFF	TGTGCCAGCAGCTCCCATGGACTAGCGACGGGGGGGCATGAGCAGTTCTTC
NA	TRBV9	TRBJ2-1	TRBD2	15	CASSVDQREYNEQFF	TGTGCCAGCAGCGTAGACCAGCGGGAATACAATGAGCAGTTCTTC
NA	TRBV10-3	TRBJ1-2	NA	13	CAIRAENNYGYTF	TGTGCCATCCGGGCGGAGAATAACTATGGCTACACCTTC
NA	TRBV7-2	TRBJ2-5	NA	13	CASSFEGTETQYF	TGTGCCAGCAGCTTTGAGGGGACGGAGACCCAGTACTTC
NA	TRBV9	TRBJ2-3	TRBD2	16	CASSVSGTSEGYTQYF	TGTGCCAGCAGCGTAAGTGGGACTAGCGAGGGATATACGCAGTATTTT
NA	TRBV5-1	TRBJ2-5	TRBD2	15	CASSTGLAGVETQYF	TGCGCCAGCAGCACGGGACTAGCGGGAGTAGAGACCCAGTACTTC
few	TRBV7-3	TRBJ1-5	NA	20	CASSVSDLAPGNFSNQPQHF	TGTGCCAGCAGCGTAAGTGACTTGGCTCCGGGAAATTTTAGCAATCAGCCCCAGCATTTT
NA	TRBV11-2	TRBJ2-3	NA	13	CASSSAGTNTQYF	TGTGCCAGCAGCTCAGCAGGGACAAATACGCAGTATTTT
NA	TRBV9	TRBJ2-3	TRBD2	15	CASSGLAGVTDTQYF	TGTGCCAGCTCAGGACTAGCGGGAGTCACAGATACGCAGTATTTT
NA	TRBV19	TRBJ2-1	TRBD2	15	CASSKTWTSFDEQFF	TGTGCCAGTAGTAAGACCTGGACTAGCTTCGATGAGCAGTTCTTC
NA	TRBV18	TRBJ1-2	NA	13	CASSLDSSYGYTF	TGTGCCAGCTCCCTGGATTCCAGCTATGGCTACACCTTC
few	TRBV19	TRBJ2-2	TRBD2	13	CATSSREAGELFF	TGTGCCACCAGCTCGCGGGAGGCCGGGGAGCTGTTTTTT
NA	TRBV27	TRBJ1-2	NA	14	CASSPTTGYNGYTF	TGTGCCAGCAGCCCCACCACAGGTTACAATGGCTACACCTTC
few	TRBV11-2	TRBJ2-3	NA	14	CASSLDAQSDTQYF	TGTGCCAGCAGCTTAGACGCACAATCAGATACGCAGTATTTT
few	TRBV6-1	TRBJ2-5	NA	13	CASSRTIQETQYF	TGTGCCAGCAGCCGGACAATCCAAGAGACCCAGTACTTC
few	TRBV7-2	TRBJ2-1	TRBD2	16	CASSLALAGEINEQFF	TGTGCCAGCAGCTTGGCATTAGCGGGAGAGATCAATGAGCAGTTCTTC
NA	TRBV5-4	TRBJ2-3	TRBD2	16	CASSFAGTSVTDTQYF	TGTGCCAGCAGCTTCGCCGGGACTAGCGTCACAGATACGCAGTATTTT
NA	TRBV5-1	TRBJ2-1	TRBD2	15	CASSFTGGSYNEQFF	TGCGCCAGCAGCTTTACGGGAGGGTCCTACAATGAGCAGTTCTTC
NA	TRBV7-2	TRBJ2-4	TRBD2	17	CASSVLAGLAGRNIQYF	TGTGCCAGCAGCGTTCTCGCGGGACTAGCGGGACGTAACATTCAGTACTTC